This paragraph reports one TCR beta chain. In the source study's methods: Nucleated cell counts were estimated from reference gene primer amplification. Measured with immunoSEQ multiplex PCR; TCRdb has only the in-frame clones, and not every one. Clone size and the V and J calls come from that table; the DNA yielded D and trimming. The top ten clones hold 1.6% of a sample with some 170,000 clones, roughly 87% of them seen once. The sample originates from a study of blood T cell repertoires in COVID-19. Overall study context: Whether acute or convalescent, the COVID-19 samples came from the United States, Italy and Spain. PBMCs, B-cell-depleted T cells, or T cells were the source of the cDNA or gDNA that made up the material.

This CDR3 region has 15 residues. Looked up from germline, CDR1 is SNHLY and CDR2 is FYNNEI. J gave up 5 bases and V 4 bases, and 9 bases lay outside the gene matches. The receptor was derived from a woman in her forties or fifties with acute or convalescent COVID-19. What was sequenced was peripheral blood. This chain joins TRBV2 and TRBJ1-1; 8 nucleotides match TRBD1. The CDR3 spells CASSVLGQGGTEAFF. The CDR3 nucleotides are TGTGCCAGCAGTGTTCTCGGACAGGGAGGGACTGAAGCTTTCTTT.